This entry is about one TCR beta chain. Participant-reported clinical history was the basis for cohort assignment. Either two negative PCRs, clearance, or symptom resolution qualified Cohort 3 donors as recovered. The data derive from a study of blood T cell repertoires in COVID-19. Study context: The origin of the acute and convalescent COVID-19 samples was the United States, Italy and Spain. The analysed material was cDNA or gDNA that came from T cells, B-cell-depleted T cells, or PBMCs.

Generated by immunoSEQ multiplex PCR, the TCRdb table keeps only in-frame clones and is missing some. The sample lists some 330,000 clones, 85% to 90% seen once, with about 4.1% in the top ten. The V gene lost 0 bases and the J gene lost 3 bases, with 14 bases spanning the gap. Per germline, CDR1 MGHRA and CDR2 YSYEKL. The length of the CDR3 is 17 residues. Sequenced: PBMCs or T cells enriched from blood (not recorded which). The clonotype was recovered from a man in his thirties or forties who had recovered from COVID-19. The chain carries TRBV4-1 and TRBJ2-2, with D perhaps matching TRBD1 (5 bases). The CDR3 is CASSQELGRADTGELFF. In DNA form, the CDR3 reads TGCGCCAGCAGCCAAGAGCTGGGCAGGGCTGACACCGGGGAGCTGTTTTTT.